The T cell receptor (beta chain) under discussion was sequenced for a study of CD8 T cells in ankylosing spondylitis. The V and J ends lost 4 bases and 3 bases respectively, with 12 bases between them. Germline V gene sequence: CDR1 LNHDA, CDR2 SQIVND (reference sequence). The CDR3 loop spans 15 amino acids. Concerning this clonotype: Its matching antigen is unknown.

Notes on the study in general: There was a TCR beta motif, made of roughly eight highly homologous variants, that appeared characteristic of ankylosing spondylitis blood. Matched ankylosing spondylitis synovial fluid reportedly showed significant enrichment of disease-linked clones. Disease-associated clonotypes exhibited CD8+ identity and were relatively infrequent in peripheral blood.

5'-RACE, quantitative and with molecular barcodes, yielded the TCR beta libraries. TCRdb re-called the 5' RACE reads with MiXCR, one entry per CDR3 protein. The sample lists roughly 150,000 distinct CDR3 sequences, 25% to 35% occurring once. Material for sequencing was synovial fluid, either unsorted or a sorted T cell fraction (not recorded which). This receptor was taken from a male donor with ankylosing spondylitis. V gene TRBV19 combines with J gene TRBJ2-2, with D possibly TRBD2 on 5 matching bases. The CDR3 sequence is CASSKFAGDTGELFF. The DNA of the CDR3 is TGTGCCAGTAGTAAGTTCGCCGGGGACACCGGGGAGCTGTTTTTT.